This T cell receptor (beta chain) stems from a study of blood T cell repertoires in COVID-19. Background on the study: The United States, Italy and Spain supplied acute and convalescent COVID-19 samples. T cells, B-cell-depleted T cells, or PBMCs provided the cDNA or gDNA that served as material.

This clone has just one count. One end of the junction is discordant with germline, which a read error may explain. As handled by the study authors: Cell counts per sample came from amplifying reference gene primers. Sequenced by immunoSEQ multiplex PCR; TCRdb stores in-frame clones only, minus some. Clone size and the V and J calls come from that table; the DNA yielded D and trimming. The sample yields 90,000 to 140,000 clones, around 86% seen once. This CDR3 region has 15 residues. The germline V gene encodes CDR1 SGHRS and CDR2 YFSETQ. The chain is built from TRBV5-1 and TRBJ2-1; D may be TRBD1 (6 bases). The sequence derives from a man in his fifties or sixties with acute or convalescent COVID-19. Sequencing used peripheral blood. The CDR3 here is CASSHGTPSCNEQFF. CDR3 sequence (DNA): TGCGCCAGCAGCCACGGGACACCTTCCTGCAATGAGCAGTTCTTC.